This T cell receptor beta chain was documented in a study of neurological immune-mediated disorders. Study-wide findings and caveats: The most TCR clonal expansion was seen in HTLV-1-associated myelopathy, and the least was seen in multiple sclerosis, which fell below healthy controls.

This clonotype was recorded at least ten times. Its antigen is undetermined. Using its own MiXCR run on the 5' RACE reads, TCRdb lists one record per CDR3 protein. The sample yields roughly 71,000 distinct CDR3 sequences, approximately 4.1% seen once. The CDR3 covers 12 residues. Trimming shortened V by 7 bases and J by 2 bases, and 11 bases separated the two germline ends. Looked up from germline, CDR1 is SQVTM and CDR2 is ANQGSEA. Sequencing was performed on PBMCs. The chain recombines TRBV29-1 with TRBJ1-2; D is uncertain. The TCR was taken from a young man with multiple sclerosis. DNA for the CDR3: TGCAGCGGGAAGTCAGAGAACTATGGCTACACCTTC. It is translated as CSGKSENYGYTF.